Here is one T cell receptor (beta chain) with its context. The data were obtained in a study of blood T cell repertoires in COVID-19. Study in general: Whether acute or convalescent, the COVID-19 samples came from the United States, Italy and Spain. PBMCs, B-cell-depleted T cells, or T cells were the source of the cDNA or gDNA that made up the material.

The authors' processing: Amplification with reference gene primers provided the estimates of nucleated cell counts. Profiled with immunoSEQ multiplex PCR; TCRdb holds only in-frame clones, not every one. D and trimming come from the DNA, and the V and J calls and clone size come from that table. The table has 90,000 to 130,000 clones, approximately 68% seen once. What was sequenced was peripheral blood. The source of this sequence is a woman aged 60-75 years with acute or convalescent COVID-19.

CDR3 nucleotide sequence: TGTGCCAGCAGCCCGGGTCCCACTGAAGCTTTCTTT. Its protein is CASSPGPTEAFF. The chain employs TRBV12-3 or TRBV12-4 and TRBJ1-1, with unresolved D. The CDR3 is 12 amino acids. Trimming took 6 bases from V and 4 from J, leaving 9 bases between them.